This T cell receptor beta chain was recorded in a study of cytomegalovirus exposure and HLA in healthy donors. Study-wide background: Some 91 million unique TCRs from HLA-typed donors were held in an early release of data. Study-level points and caveats: As confirmed in vitro, a few CMV-associated chains were specific for CMV antigens. Looking again later, the authors saw that most CMV-associated TCR beta chains seemed HLA-restricted. Common viral pathogens (according to a later analysis) appeared linked to several of the most significant clusters.

Germline V gene lookup returns CDR1 SEHNR and CDR2 FQNEAQ (reference sequence). Deletions cut 0 bases from V and 1 base from J, with 10 bases between. The CDR3 runs to 15 residues. Concerning this clone: Antigen: not known.

PCR employed 60 Vbeta and 13 Jbeta primers. The table came from immunoSEQ multiplex PCR; TCRdb's copy has only in-frame clones and leaves some out. The table shows under 300,000 clones, with approximately 90% occurring only once. The sequencing sample was made of PBMCs. The receptor was derived from a man aged 35-49 years in good health and CMV-seropositive. This rearrangement joins TRBV7-9 to TRBJ2-7, with D possibly being TRBD1 (5 bases). The CDR3 region is CASSLAPGPSYEQYF. The CDR3 bases are TGTGCCAGCAGCTTAGCGCCAGGGCCATCCTACGAGCAGTACTTC.